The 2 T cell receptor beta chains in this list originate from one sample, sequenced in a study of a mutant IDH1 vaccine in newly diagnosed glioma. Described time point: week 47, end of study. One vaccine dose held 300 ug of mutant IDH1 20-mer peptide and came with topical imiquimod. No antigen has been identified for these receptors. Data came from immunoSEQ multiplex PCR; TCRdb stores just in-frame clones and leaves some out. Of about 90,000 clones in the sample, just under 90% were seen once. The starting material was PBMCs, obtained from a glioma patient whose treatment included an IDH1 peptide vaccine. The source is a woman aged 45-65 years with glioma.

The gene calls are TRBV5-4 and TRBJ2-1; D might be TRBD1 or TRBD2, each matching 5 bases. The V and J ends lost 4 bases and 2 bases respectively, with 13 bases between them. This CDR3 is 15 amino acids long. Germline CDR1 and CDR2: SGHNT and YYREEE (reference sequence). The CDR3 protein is CASSRGAKTYNEQFF. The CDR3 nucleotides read TGTGCCAGCAGCCGAGGGGCTAAGACCTACAATGAGCAGTTCTTC.

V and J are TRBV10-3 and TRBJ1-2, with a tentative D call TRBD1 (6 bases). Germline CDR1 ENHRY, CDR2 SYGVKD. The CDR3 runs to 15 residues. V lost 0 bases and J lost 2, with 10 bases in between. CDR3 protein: CAISESGRGNYGYTF. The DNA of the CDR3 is TGTGCCATCAGTGAGTCCGGCAGGGGAAACTATGGCTACACCTTC.